This T cell receptor beta chain was profiled in a study of blood T cell repertoires in COVID-19. In the study overall: Whether acute or convalescent, the COVID-19 samples came from the United States, Italy and Spain. PBMCs, B-cell-depleted T cells, or T cells provided the cDNA or gDNA that made up the material.

The V gene end was trimmed by 5 bases and the J gene end by 1 base; junction bases not matched to a gene: 1. CDR1 and CDR2 from the germline V gene are WNHNN and SYGVQD (reference sequence). There are 13 residues in the CDR3. In the study's own analysis: Reference gene primer amplification gave nucleated cell count estimates. Sequenced by immunoSEQ multiplex PCR; TCRdb stores in-frame clones only, minus some. V and J calls and clone size are those listed in that table; D and trimming were worked out from the DNA. The sample consists of about 99,000 clones, approximately 89% of them appearing once. The chain joins TRBV10-1 to TRBJ1-1, with 7 bases identical to TRBD1. Sequencing was performed on peripheral blood. The receptor was derived from a woman over 75 in a cohort sampled during active COVID-19. The CDR3 region has the DNA TGCGCCAGCAGTTGGGACAGGAACACTGAAGCTTTCTTT. This codes for CASSWDRNTEAFF.